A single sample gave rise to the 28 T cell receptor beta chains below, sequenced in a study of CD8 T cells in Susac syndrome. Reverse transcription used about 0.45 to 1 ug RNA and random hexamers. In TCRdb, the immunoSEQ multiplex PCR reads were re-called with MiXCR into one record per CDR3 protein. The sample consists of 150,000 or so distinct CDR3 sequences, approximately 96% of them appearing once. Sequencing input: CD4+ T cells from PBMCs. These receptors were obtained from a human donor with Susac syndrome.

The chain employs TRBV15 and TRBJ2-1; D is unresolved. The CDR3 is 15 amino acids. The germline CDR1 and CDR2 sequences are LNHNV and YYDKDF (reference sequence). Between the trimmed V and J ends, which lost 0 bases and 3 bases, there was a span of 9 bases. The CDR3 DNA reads TGTGCCACCAGCAGAGAGAATGTTCTCTACAATGAGCAGTTCTTC. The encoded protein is CATSRENVLYNEQFF.

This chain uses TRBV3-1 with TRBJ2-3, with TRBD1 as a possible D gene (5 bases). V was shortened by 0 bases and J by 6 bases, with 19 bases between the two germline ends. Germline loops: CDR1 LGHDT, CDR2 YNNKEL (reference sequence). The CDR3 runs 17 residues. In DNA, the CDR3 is TGTGCCAGCAGCCAAGAAAGGCGGCAGGGATGGGCGGATACGCAGTATTTT. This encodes CASSQERRQGWADTQYF.

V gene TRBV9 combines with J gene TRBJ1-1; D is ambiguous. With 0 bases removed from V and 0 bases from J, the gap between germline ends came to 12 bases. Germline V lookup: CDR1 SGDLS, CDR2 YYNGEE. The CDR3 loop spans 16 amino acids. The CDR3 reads CASSVDPKGLNTEAFF. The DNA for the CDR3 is TGTGCCAGCAGCGTAGATCCGAAGGGTCTGAACACTGAAGCTTTCTTT.

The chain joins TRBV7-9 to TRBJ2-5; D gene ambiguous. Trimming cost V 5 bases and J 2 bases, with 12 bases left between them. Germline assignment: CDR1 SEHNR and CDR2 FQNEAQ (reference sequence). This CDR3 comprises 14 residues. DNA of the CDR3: TGTGCCAGCAGCCTTACGCTGGGGCAAGAGACCCAGTACTTC. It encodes CASSLTLGQETQYF.

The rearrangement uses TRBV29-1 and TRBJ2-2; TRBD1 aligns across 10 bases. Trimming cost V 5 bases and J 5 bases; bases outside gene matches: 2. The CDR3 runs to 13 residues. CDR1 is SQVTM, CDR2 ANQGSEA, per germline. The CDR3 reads CSVPGQGTGELFF. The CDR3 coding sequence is TGCAGCGTTCCGGGACAGGGGACCGGGGAGCTGTTTTTT.

The chain's CDR3 is CSAESGGASYNEQFF. In DNA form, the CDR3 reads TGCAGTGCGGAAAGCGGGGGGGCGTCCTACAATGAGCAGTTCTTC. The chain couples TRBV20-1 to TRBJ2-1, with 10 bases fitting TRBD2. After removal of 6 bases from V and 1 base from J, the junction contained 6 bases not matched to a gene. This CDR3 comprises 15 residues. Germline V gene sequence: CDR1 DFQATT, CDR2 SNEGSKA (reference sequence).

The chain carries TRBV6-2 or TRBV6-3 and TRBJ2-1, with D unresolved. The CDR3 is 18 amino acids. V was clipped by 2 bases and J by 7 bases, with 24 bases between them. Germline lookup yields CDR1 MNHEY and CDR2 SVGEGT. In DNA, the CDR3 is TGTGCCAGCAGTTACAGTTCAGTCGGTCGAAGGGCTAGGAATGAGCAGTTCTTC. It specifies CASSYSSVGRRARNEQFF.

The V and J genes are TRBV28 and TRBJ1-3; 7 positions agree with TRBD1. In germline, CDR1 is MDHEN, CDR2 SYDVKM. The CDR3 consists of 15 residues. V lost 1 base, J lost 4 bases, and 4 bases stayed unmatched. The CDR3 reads CASSLSDRVGNTIYF. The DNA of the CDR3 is TGTGCCAGCAGTTTATCCGACAGGGTCGGAAACACCATATATTTT. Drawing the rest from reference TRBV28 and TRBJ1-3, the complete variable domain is DVKVTQSSRYLVKRTGEKVFLECVQDMDHENMFWYRQDPGLGLRLIYFSYDVKMKEKGDIPEGYSVSREKKERFSLILESASTNQTSMYLCASSLSDRVGNTIYFGEGSWLTVV.

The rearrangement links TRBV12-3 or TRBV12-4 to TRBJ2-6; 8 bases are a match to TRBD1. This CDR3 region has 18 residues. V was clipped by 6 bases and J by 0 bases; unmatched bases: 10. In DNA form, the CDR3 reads TGTGCCAGCAGCCCAGGACAGGGAAAAAGCTCTGGGGCCAACGTCCTGACTTTC. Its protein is CASSPGQGKSSGANVLTF.

As DNA, the CDR3 is TGCAGCGCTCAAACAGGGGGCACTGAAGCTTTCTTT. Its translation is CSAQTGGTEAFF. The chain recombines TRBV29-1 with TRBJ1-1, with TRBD1 identical over 8 bases. V shed 7 bases, J shed 4 bases, and the junction held 5 bases outside the gene matches. The V gene's germline CDR1 is SQVTM and CDR2 ANQGSEA. The CDR3 has 12 amino acids.

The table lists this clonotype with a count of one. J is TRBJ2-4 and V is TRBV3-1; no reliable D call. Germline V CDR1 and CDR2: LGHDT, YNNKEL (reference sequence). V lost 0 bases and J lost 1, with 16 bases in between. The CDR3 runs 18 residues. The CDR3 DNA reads TGTGCCAGCAGCCAAGATCAACAGAGGAAAATGGCCAAAAACATTCAGTACTTC. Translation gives CASSQDQQRKMAKNIQYF.

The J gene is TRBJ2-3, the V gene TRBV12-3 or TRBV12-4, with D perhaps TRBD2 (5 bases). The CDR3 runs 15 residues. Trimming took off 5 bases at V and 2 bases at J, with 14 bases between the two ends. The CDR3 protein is CASSLLGLPTDTQYF. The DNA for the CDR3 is TGTGCCAGCAGTCTGCTAGGACTGCCCACAGATACGCAGTATTTT.

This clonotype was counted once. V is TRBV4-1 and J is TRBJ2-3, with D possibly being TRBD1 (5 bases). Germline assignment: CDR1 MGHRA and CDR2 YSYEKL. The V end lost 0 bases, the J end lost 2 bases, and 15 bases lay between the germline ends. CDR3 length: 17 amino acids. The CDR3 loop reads CASSQDYIPDNTDTQYF. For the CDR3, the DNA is TGCGCCAGCAGCCAAGATTACATACCGGACAACACAGATACGCAGTATTTT.

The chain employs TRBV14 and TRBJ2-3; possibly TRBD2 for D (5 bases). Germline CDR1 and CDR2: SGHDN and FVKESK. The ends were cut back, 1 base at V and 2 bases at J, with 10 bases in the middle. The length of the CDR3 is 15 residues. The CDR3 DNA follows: TGTGCCAGCAGCCAAGGGGGAGCGAACACAGATACGCAGTATTTT. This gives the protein CASSQGGANTDTQYF.

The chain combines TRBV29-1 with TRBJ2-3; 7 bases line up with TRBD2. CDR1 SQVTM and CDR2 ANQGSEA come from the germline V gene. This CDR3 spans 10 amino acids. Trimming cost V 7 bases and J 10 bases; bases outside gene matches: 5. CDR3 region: CSAERGSQYF. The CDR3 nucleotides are TGCAGCGCTGAGCGGGGTTCGCAGTATTTT.

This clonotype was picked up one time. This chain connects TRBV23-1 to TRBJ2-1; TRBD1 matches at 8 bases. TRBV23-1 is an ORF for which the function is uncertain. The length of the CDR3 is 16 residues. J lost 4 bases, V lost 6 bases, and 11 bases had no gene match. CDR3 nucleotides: TGCGCCAGCAGCTCCCGGCAGCAGGGGGCTTACAATGAGCAGTTCTTC. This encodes CASSSRQQGAYNEQFF.

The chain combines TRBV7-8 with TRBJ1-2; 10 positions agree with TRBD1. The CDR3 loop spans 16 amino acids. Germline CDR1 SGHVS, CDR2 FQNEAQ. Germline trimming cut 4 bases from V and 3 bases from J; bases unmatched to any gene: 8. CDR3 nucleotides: TGTGCCAGCAGCTATTGGGCCGGGACAGGGGACTATGGCTACACCTTC. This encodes CASSYWAGTGDYGYTF.

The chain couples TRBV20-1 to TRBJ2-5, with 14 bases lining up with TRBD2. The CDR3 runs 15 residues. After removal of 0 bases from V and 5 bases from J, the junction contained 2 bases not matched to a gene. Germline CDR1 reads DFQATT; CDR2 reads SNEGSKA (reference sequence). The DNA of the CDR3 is TGCAGTGCTAGAGAGAGGACTAGCGGGAGGGAGACCCAGTACTTC. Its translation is CSARERTSGRETQYF.

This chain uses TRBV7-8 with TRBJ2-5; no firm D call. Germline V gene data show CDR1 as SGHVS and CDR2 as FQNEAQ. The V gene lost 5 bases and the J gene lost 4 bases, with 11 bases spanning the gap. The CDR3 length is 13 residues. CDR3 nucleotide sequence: TGTGCCAGCAGCCGGACGGAATTAGAGACCCAGTACTTC. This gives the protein CASSRTELETQYF.

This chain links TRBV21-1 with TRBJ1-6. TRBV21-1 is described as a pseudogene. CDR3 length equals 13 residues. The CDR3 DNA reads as TGTGCCAGCAGCCCGGCCTGGGGTTCACCCCTCCACTTT. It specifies CASSPAWGSPLHF.

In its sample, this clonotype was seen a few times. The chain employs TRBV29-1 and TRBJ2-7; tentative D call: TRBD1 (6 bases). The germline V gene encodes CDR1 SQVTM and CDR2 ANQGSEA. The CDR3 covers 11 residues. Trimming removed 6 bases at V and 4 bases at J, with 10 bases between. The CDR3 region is CSVLTGYEQYF. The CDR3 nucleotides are TGCAGCGTCCTGACAGGATACGAGCAGTACTTC.

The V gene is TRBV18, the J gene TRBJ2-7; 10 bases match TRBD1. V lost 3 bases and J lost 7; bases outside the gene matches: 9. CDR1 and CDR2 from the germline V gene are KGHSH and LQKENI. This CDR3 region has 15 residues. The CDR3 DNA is TGTGCCAGCTCACCCCTCGGCGGGACAGGGGAAGAGCAGTACTTC. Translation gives CASSPLGGTGEEQYF.

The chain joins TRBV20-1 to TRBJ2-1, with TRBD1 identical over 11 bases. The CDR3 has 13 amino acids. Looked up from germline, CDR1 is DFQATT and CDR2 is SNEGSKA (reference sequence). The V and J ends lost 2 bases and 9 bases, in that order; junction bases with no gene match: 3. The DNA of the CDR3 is TGCAGTGCTAGACGGACAGGGGGCTCTGAGCAGTTCTTC. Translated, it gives CSARRTGGSEQFF.

DNA of the CDR3: TGTGCCAGCAGCCTACGCCCATTTCCAGATACGCAGTATTTT. Amino acid sequence: CASSLRPFPDTQYF. The chain couples TRBV3-1 to TRBJ2-3; D gene uncertain. Germline CDR1 LGHDT, CDR2 YNNKEL (reference sequence). There are 14 residues in the CDR3. Trimming stripped 4 bases from V and 4 bases from J, with 12 bases between.

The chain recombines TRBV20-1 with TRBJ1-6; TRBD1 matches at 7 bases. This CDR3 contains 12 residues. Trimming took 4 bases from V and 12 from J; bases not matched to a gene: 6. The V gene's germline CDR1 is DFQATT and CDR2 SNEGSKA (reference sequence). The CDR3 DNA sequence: TGCAGTGCTATAGACAGGGTTGGACCCCTCCACTTT. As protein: CSAIDRVGPLHF.

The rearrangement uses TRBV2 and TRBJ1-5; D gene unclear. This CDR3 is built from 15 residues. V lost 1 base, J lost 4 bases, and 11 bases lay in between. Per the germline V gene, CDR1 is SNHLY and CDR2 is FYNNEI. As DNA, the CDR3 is TGTGCCAGCAGTGAAGAGGGCCTCGGAAATCAGCCCCAGCATTTT. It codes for CASSEEGLGNQPQHF.

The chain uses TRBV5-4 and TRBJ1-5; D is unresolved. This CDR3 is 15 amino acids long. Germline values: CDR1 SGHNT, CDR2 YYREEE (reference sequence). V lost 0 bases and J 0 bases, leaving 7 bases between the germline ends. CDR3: CASSLGGYSNQPQHF. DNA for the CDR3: TGTGCCAGCAGCTTGGGAGGTTATAGCAATCAGCCCCAGCATTTT.

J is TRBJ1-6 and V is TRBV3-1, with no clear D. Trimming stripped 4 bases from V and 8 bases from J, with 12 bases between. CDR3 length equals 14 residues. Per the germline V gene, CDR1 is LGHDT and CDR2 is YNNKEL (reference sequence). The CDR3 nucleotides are TGTGCCAGCAGCCGAGAGACGCAGGATTCACCCCTCCACTTT. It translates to CASSRETQDSPLHF.